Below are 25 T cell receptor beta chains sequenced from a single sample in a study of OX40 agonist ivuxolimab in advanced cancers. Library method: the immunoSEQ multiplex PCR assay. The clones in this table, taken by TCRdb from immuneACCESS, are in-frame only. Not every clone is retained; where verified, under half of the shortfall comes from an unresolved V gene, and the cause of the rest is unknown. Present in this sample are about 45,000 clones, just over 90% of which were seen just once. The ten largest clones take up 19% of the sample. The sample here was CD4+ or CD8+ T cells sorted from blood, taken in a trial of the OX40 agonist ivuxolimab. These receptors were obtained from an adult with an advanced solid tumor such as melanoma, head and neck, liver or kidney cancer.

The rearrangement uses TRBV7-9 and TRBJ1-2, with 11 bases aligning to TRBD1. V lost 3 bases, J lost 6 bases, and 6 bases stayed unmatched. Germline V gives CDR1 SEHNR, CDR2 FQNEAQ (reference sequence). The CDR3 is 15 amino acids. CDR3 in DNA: TGTGCCAGCAGCTTCGGACAGGGGGCGTGGGATGGCTACACCTTC. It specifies CASSFGQGAWDGYTF.

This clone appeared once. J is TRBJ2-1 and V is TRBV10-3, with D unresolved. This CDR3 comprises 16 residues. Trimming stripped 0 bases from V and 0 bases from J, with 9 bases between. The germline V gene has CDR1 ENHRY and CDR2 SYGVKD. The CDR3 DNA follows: TGTGCCATCAGTGAGTCTACAGCCTCCTCCTACAATGAGCAGTTCTTC. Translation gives CAISESTASSYNEQFF.

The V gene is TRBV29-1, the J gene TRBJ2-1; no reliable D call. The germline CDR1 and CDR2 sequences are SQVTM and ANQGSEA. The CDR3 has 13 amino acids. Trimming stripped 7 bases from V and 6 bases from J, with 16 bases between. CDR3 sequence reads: CSAAAVAVNEQFF. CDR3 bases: TGCAGCGCTGCGGCGGTCGCGGTCAATGAGCAGTTCTTC.

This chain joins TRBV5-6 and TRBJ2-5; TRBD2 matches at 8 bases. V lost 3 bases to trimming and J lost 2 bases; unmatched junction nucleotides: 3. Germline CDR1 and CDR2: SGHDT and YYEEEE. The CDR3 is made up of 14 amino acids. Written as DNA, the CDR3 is TGTGCCAGCAGCTCTATAGCGGGGCAAGAGACCCAGTACTTC. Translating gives CASSSIAGQETQYF. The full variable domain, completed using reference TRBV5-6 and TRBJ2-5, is DAGVTQSPTHLIKTRGQQVTLRCSPKSGHDTVSWYQQALGQGPQFIFQYYEEEERQRGNFPDRFSGHQFPNYSSELNVNALLLGDSALYLCASSSIAGQETQYFGPGTRLLVL.

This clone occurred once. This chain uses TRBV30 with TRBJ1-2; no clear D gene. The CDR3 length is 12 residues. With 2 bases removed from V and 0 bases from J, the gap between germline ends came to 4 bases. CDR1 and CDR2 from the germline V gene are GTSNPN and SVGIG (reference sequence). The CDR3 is CAWSLANYGYTF. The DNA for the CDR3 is TGTGCCTGGAGTTTAGCTAACTATGGCTACACCTTC.

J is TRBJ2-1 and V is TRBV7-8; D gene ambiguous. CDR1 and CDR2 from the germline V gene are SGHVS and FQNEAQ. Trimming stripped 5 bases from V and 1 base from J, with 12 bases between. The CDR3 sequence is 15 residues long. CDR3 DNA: TGTGCCAGCAGCCTGATGACGGGTTCCTACAATGAGCAGTTCTTC. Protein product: CASSLMTGSYNEQFF.

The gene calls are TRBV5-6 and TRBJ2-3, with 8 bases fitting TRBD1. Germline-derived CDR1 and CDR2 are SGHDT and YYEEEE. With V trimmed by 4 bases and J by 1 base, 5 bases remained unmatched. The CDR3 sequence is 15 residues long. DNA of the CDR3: TGTGCCAGCAGCCCGACAGGGGAGGGCACAGATACGCAGTATTTT. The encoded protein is CASSPTGEGTDTQYF.

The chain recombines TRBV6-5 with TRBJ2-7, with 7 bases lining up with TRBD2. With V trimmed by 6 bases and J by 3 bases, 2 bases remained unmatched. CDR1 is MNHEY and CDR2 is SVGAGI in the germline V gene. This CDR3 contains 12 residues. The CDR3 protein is CASRWGGYEQYF. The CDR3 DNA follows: TGTGCCAGCAGGTGGGGGGGCTACGAGCAGTACTTC.

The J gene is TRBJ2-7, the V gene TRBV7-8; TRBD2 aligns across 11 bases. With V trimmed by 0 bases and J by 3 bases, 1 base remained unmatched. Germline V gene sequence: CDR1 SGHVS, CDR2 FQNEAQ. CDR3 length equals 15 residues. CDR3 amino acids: CASSLATSGNYEQYF. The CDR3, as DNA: TGTGCCAGCAGCTTAGCGACTAGCGGGAACTACGAGCAGTACTTC.

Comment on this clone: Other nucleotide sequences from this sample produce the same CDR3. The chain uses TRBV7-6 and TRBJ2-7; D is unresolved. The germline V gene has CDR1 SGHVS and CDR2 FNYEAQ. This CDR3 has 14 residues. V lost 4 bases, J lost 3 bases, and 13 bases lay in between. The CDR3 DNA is TGTGCCAGCAGCTCCACCGGGCCGCACTACGAGCAGTACTTC. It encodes CASSSTGPHYEQYF.

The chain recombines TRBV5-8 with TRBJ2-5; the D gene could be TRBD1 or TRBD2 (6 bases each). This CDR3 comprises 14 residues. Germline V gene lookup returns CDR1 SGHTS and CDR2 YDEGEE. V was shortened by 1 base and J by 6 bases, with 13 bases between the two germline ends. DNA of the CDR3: TGTGCCAGCAGCTTGACGGGGGCAGAAAAGACCCAGTACTTC. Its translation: CASSLTGAEKTQYF.

The CDR3: CASSLEENTNSPLHF. The DNA for the CDR3 is TGTGCCAGCAGCTTGGAGGAGAATACAAATTCACCCCTCCACTTT. V usage is TRBV5-8 and J usage is TRBJ1-6, with D unclear. Germline CDR1 and CDR2: SGHTS and YDEGEE. This CDR3 has 15 amino acids. With 0 bases removed from V and 7 bases from J, the gap between germline ends came to 11 bases.

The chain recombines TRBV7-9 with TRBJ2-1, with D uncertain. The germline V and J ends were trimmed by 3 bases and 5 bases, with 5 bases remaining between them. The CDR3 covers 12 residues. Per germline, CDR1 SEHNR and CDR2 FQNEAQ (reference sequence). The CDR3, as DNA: TGTGCCAGCAGCTTCCCAGACAATGAGCAGTTCTTC. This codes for CASSFPDNEQFF.

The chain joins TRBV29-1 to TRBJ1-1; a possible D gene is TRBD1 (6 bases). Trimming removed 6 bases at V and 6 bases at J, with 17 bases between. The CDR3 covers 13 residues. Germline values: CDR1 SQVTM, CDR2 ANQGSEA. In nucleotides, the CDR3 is TGCAGCGTGCCGGGACAACTCAACCCTGAAGCTTTCTTT. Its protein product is CSVPGQLNPEAFF.

This CDR3 is CASLAVGHYEQYF. The CDR3 DNA sequence: TGCGCCAGCCTTGCTGTAGGCCACTACGAGCAGTACTTC. The chain employs TRBV10-2 and TRBJ2-7; the D is unclear. The CDR3 sequence is 13 residues long. Germline-derived CDR1 and CDR2 are WSHSY and SAAADI. Trimming shortened V by 8 bases and J by 3 bases, and 14 bases separated the two germline ends.

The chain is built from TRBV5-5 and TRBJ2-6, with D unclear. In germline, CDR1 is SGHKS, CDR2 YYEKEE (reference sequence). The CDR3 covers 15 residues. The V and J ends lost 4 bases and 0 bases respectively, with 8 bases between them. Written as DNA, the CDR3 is TGTGCCAGCAGCCCCGCCCCCTCTGGGGCCAACGTCCTGACTTTC. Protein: CASSPAPSGANVLTF.

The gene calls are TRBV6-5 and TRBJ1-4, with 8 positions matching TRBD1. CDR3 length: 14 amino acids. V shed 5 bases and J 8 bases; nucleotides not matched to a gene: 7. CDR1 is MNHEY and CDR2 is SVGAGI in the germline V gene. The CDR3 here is CASSESGQGEKLFF. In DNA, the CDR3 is TGTGCCAGCAGTGAATCAGGACAGGGAGAAAAACTGTTTTTT.

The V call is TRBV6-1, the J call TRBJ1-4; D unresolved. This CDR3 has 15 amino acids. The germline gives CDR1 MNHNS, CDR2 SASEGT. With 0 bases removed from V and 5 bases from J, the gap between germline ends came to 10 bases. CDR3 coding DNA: TGTGCCAGCAGTGAAGCGCCCGCGGGGAATGAAAAACTGTTTTTT. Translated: CASSEAPAGNEKLFF.

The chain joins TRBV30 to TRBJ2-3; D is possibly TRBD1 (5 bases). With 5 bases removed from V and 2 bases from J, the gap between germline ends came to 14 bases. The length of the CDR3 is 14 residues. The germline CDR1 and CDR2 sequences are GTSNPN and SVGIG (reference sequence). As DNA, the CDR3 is TGTGCCTGGTCCTCGACAGCCCTCACAGATACGCAGTATTTT. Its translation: CAWSSTALTDTQYF.

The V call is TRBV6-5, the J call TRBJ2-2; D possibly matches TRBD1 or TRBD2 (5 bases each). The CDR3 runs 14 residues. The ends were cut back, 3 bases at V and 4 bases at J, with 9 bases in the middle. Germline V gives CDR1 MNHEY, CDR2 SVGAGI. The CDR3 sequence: CASSYLGTTGELFF. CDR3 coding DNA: TGTGCCAGCAGTTATCTCGGGACCACCGGGGAGCTGTTTTTT.

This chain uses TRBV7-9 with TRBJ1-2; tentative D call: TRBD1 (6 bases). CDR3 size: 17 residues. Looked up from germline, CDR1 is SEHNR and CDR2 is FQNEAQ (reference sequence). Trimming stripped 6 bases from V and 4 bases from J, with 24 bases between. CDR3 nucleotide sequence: TGTGCCAGCAGACCATCAAGAACAGGGTTCGACCTCTATGGCTACACCTTC. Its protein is CASRPSRTGFDLYGYTF. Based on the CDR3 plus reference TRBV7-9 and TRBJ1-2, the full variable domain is DTGVSQNPRHKITKRGQNVTFRCDPISEHNRLYWYRQTLGQGPEFLTYFQNEAQLEKSRLLSDRFSAERPKGSFSTLEIQRTEQGDSAMYLCASRPSRTGFDLYGYTFGSGTRLTVV.

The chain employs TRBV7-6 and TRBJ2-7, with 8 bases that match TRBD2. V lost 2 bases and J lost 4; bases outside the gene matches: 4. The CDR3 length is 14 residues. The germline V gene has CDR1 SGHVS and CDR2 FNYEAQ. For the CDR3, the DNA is TGTGCCAGCAGCTTAAGCGGGGGCGCTTACGAGCAGTACTTC. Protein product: CASSLSGGAYEQYF.

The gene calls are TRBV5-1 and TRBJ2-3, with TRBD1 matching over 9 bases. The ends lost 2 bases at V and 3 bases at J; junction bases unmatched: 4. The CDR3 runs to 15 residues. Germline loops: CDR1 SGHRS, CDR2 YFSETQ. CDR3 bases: TGCGCCAGCAGCTTAGCGGACAGGGGAACAGATACGCAGTATTTT. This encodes CASSLADRGTDTQYF.

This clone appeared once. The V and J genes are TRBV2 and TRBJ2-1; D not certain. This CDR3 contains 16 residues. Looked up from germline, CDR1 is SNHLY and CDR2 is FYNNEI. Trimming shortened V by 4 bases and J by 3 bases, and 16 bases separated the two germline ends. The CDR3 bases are TGTGCCAGCAGTGCCGAGAGCCCTCGCCTCTACAATGAGCAGTTCTTC. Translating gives CASSAESPRLYNEQFF.

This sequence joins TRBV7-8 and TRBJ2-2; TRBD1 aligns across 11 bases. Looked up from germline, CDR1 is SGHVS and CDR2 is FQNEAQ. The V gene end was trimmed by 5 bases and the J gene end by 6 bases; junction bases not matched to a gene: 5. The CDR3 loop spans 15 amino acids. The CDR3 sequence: CASSVGQGAPGELFF. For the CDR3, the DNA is TGTGCCAGCAGCGTTGGACAGGGGGCCCCCGGGGAGCTGTTTTTT.